The following is a TCR beta chain sequence with its context. Researchers took RNA transcripts and amplified TCR beta CDR3 regions from them. Investigators did first-round RT-PCR with HTBI primers, then second-round multiplex PCR. TCRdb ran MiXCR on the multiplex PCR reads and lists one entry per CDR3 protein. Of a few hundred thousand distinct CDR3 sequences detected, 20% to 25% appear once; the ten largest clones hold around 3.2%. PBMCs stemmed from approximately 9.7 ml of fresh peripheral blood. The J segment lost 5 bases and the V segment lost 4 bases, leaving 6 bases of the junction unmatched. This CDR3 is built from 15 residues. The germline CDR1 and CDR2 sequences are SGHRS and YFSETQ. The sample belongs to a study of Graves' ophthalmopathy and Graves' hyperthyroidism.

Input material: peripheral blood. This clonotype was sampled from a woman in her late teens or twenties with stable Graves' hyperthyroidism. The J gene is TRBJ1-6, the V gene TRBV5-1; 7 positions agree with TRBD1. This CDR3 is CASSSRQGDNSPLHF. In DNA form, the CDR3 reads TGCGCCAGCAGCAGCCGACAGGGAGATAATTCACCCCTCCACTTT.